Below, 26 T cell receptor beta chains from the same sample are listed, as sequenced in a study of blood T cell repertoires in COVID-19. TCRdb's copy holds only in-frame clones and misses some; the assay was immunoSEQ multiplex PCR. Among some 120,000 clones listed, 84% were seen once. The sequenced sample consisted of peripheral blood. These receptor sequences come from a woman aged 25 to 45 who had recovered from COVID-19.

The rearrangement uses TRBV9 and TRBJ2-4, with D maybe TRBD1 (5 bases). V lost 3 bases and J 3 bases, leaving 16 bases between the germline ends. CDR1 and CDR2 (germline): SGDLS, YYNGEE. This CDR3 is built from 16 residues. The CDR3 DNA reads as TGTGCCAGCAGCGCCGACAGCTACGACGACAAAAACATTCAGTACTTC. This translates into CASSADSYDDKNIQYF. The full variable domain, completed using reference TRBV9 and TRBJ2-4, is DSGVTQTPKHLITATGQRVTLRCSPRSGDLSVYWYQQSLDQGLQFLIQYYNGEERAKGNILERFSAQQFPDLHSELNLSSLELGDSALYFCASSADSYDDKNIQYFGAGTRLSVL.

V is TRBV6-4 and J is TRBJ2-3, with a tentative D call TRBD2 (6 bases). The CDR3 covers 16 residues. V gave up 0 bases and J gave up 4 bases, with 14 bases separating them. From germline, CDR1 is MRHNA and CDR2 SNTAGT. The CDR3 spells CASSDSRGARPDTQYF. DNA for the CDR3: TGTGCCAGCAGTGACTCGCGGGGAGCCCGTCCAGATACGCAGTATTTT.

This clone appeared a single time. J is TRBJ1-2 and V is TRBV29-1; 9 bases match TRBD1. CDR1 SQVTM and CDR2 ANQGSEA come from the germline V gene. This CDR3 is 17 amino acids long. Trimming removed 2 bases from V and 3 bases from J; junction bases left unmatched: 13. The CDR3 is CSVESSVGQGFHYGYTF. The CDR3 DNA is TGCAGCGTTGAATCCTCAGTGGGACAGGGCTTCCACTATGGCTACACCTTC.

The chain uses TRBV19 and TRBJ2-1, with 11 bases lining up with TRBD2. CDR1 is LNHDA, CDR2 SQIVND, per germline (reference sequence). The J segment lost 6 bases and the V segment lost 6 bases, leaving 31 bases of the junction unmatched. The CDR3 spans 23 residues. CDR3 residues: CASRNLRTDTQLAGDRHLNEQFF. The CDR3 DNA follows: TGTGCCAGTAGAAACCTCAGGACAGACACCCAACTAGCGGGAGATCGCCATCTCAATGAGCAGTTCTTC.

The chain recombines TRBV14 with TRBJ1-2, with D perhaps matching TRBD1 (6 bases). V dropped 1 base and J dropped 3 bases, with 9 bases sitting between them. This CDR3 spans 14 amino acids. CDR1 is SGHDN and CDR2 is FVKESK in the germline V gene. As DNA, the CDR3 is TGTGCCAGCAGCCAAGGGCAGGGGTACTATGGCTACACCTTC. This encodes CASSQGQGYYGYTF.

The chain employs TRBV5-6 and TRBJ2-1; 11 nucleotides agree with TRBD2. Germline V lookup: CDR1 SGHDT, CDR2 YYEEEE. The CDR3 totals 17 residues. V trimming: 5 bases; J trimming: 4 bases; junction bases outside the gene matches: 11. The CDR3 loop reads CASRPNIGTSGYNEQFF. The DNA of the CDR3 is TGTGCCAGCAGACCGAATATTGGGACTAGCGGATACAATGAGCAGTTCTTC.

V and J are TRBV11-2 and TRBJ2-1; TRBD2 matches 12 bases. Losses at the gene ends were 4 bases for V and 10 bases for J; bases not matched to a gene: 11. Per the germline V gene, CDR1 is SGHAT and CDR2 is FQNNGV. This CDR3 region has 16 residues. CDR3 protein: CASSSQPSGGAGEQFF. CDR3 nucleotides: TGTGCCAGCAGCTCGCAACCTAGCGGGGGGGCCGGAGAGCAGTTCTTC.

This chain connects TRBV5-4 to TRBJ2-1, with D tentatively TRBD1 (6 bases). The germline V and J ends were trimmed by 2 bases and 4 bases, with 10 bases remaining between them. The CDR3 covers 14 residues. The germline CDR1 and CDR2 sequences are SGHNT and YYREEE (reference sequence). CDR3 sequence: CASSFEQGYNEQFF. The CDR3 bases are TGTGCCAGCAGCTTCGAACAGGGATACAATGAGCAGTTCTTC.

The gene calls are TRBV19 and TRBJ1-2, with D possibly being TRBD1 (6 bases). CDR3 length: 13 residues. Between the trimmed V and J ends, which lost 2 bases and 6 bases, there was a span of 10 bases. Germline V gene data show CDR1 as LNHDA and CDR2 as SQIVND (reference sequence). The chain's CDR3 is CASSIRAGDGYTF. The CDR3, as DNA: TGTGCCAGTAGTATAAGGGCAGGGGATGGCTACACCTTC. Variable domain in full (rest from reference TRBV19 and TRBJ1-2): DGGITQSPKYLFRKEGQNVTLSCEQNLNHDAMYWYRQDPGQGLRLIYYSQIVNDFQKGDIAEGYSVSREKKESFPLTVTSAQKNPTAFYLCASSIRAGDGYTFGSGTRLTVV.

The chain joins TRBV5-1 to TRBJ2-2; 7 bases agree with TRBD1. The CDR3 covers 15 residues. J gave up 4 bases and V 1 base, and 4 bases lay outside the gene matches. Germline CDR1 SGHRS, CDR2 YFSETQ. Here the CDR3 reads CASSLKGASTGELFF. CDR3 nucleotides: TGCGCCAGCAGCTTGAAGGGGGCGAGCACCGGGGAGCTGTTTTTT.

This chain uses TRBV27 with TRBJ2-7; TRBD2 matches at 7 bases. The V gene end was trimmed by 7 bases and the J gene end by 5 bases; junction bases not matched to a gene: 5. Germline V CDR1 and CDR2: MNHEY, SMNVEV (reference sequence). The CDR3 is 12 amino acids. The CDR3 nucleotides are TGTGCCAGCACCTCCGGGGGGAACGAGCAGTACTTC. Its translation: CASTSGGNEQYF.

Concerning this clone: Other DNA sequences of this sample code for an identical CDR3. The genes are TRBV3-1 (or the pseudogene TRBV3-2) and TRBJ1-5; D remains ambiguous. V was clipped by 2 bases and J by 1 base, with 6 bases between them. The CDR3 loop spans 14 amino acids. The V gene's germline CDR1 is LGHDT and CDR2 YNNKEL (reference sequence). DNA for the CDR3: TGTGCCAGCAGCCAACAGGTGAGCAATCAGCCCCAGCATTTT. It codes for CASSQQVSNQPQHF.

About this clone itself: A read error may explain this, as a much larger clone is one base away. The sample has other DNA sequences that encode this CDR3 too. This rearrangement joins TRBV7-9 to TRBJ2-7; no clear D gene. The CDR3 has 12 residues. V lost 2 bases, J lost 4 bases, and 6 bases lay in between. CDR1 is SEHNR and CDR2 is FQNEAQ in the germline V gene (reference sequence). The CDR3 DNA reads as TGTGCCAGCAGCTTAACGGGTTACGAGCAGTACTTC. Amino acids: CASSLTGYEQYF.

Only one count was recorded for this clone. The V call is TRBV3-1 (or the pseudogene TRBV3-2), the J call TRBJ2-7; D may be TRBD1 (5 bases). Looked up from germline, CDR1 is LGHDT and CDR2 is YNNKEL (reference sequence). This CDR3 comprises 13 residues. Trimming left V 4 bases short and J 2 bases short, with 9 bases between. The CDR3 spells CASSPQGTYEQYF. The CDR3, as DNA: TGTGCCAGCAGCCCGCAGGGTACCTACGAGCAGTACTTC.

The chain recombines TRBV5-1 with TRBJ2-5, with D perhaps TRBD2 (6 bases). Germline CDR1 and CDR2: SGHRS and YFSETQ. The CDR3 runs to 15 residues. Trimming removed 6 bases at V and 0 bases at J, with 15 bases between. The CDR3 DNA is TGCGCCAGCAAAACCGGGAGCTACCACCAAGAGACCCAGTACTTC. This sequence encodes CASKTGSYHQETQYF.

The chain joins TRBV30 to TRBJ1-3, with TRBD1 matching 8 bases. The junction had 5 bases not matched to a gene; V was cut back by 4 bases and J by 0 bases. The CDR3 spans 15 residues. Germline V gene lookup returns CDR1 GTSNPN and CDR2 SVGIG (reference sequence). The CDR3 loop is CAWTRDRGSGNTIYF. CDR3 nucleotide sequence: TGTGCCTGGACCCGAGACAGGGGCTCTGGAAACACCATATATTTT.

This chain joins TRBV7-2 and TRBJ1-2; D is ambiguous. V lost 1 base and J 0 bases, leaving 9 bases between the germline ends. The germline V gene has CDR1 SGHTA and CDR2 FQGNSA. The CDR3 length is 15 residues. In DNA, the CDR3 is TGTGCCAGCAGCTTAGACCGAGGAGCTAACTATGGCTACACCTTC. Translated, it gives CASSLDRGANYGYTF.

This clone was observed a handful of times. The chain couples TRBV10-1 to TRBJ2-2; TRBD1 is a possible D gene (6 bases). Trimming pared 3 bases from V and 5 bases from J, leaving 10 bases between. Per germline, CDR1 WNHNN and CDR2 SYGVQD (reference sequence). The CDR3 has 14 residues. In DNA form, the CDR3 reads TGCGCCAGCAGTGAAAGGGGGAAAACCGGGGAGCTGTTTTTT. Protein product: CASSERGKTGELFF.

This clone was observed a handful of times. The J gene is TRBJ2-7, the V gene TRBV29-1; 7 bases fit TRBD2. This CDR3 has 14 amino acids. Trimming at V came to 7 bases and at J to 3 bases, leaving 12 bases not matched to a gene. Germline V gives CDR1 SQVTM, CDR2 ANQGSEA. CDR3 sequence: CSARTGGIRYEQYF. The DNA of the CDR3 is TGCAGCGCCCGGACCGGGGGGATACGCTACGAGCAGTACTTC.

The CDR3 reads CASSSTGGKSSNYGYTF. Written as DNA, the CDR3 is TGTGCCAGCAGCTCAACAGGGGGGAAATCCTCTAACTATGGCTACACCTTC. The rearrangement links TRBV7-8 to TRBJ1-2; TRBD1 matches at 8 bases. The CDR3 covers 17 residues. V gave up 4 bases and J gave up 0 bases; unmatched junction bases: 10. Germline V gene sequence: CDR1 SGHVS, CDR2 FQNEAQ.

To note about this clone: This CDR3 is also generated by other DNA sequences in the sample. DNA for the CDR3: TGCAGTGCTCGTCGGAACACTGAAGCTTTCTTT. Translation: CSARRNTEAFF. V gene TRBV20-1 combines with J gene TRBJ1-1; D gene uncertain. Germline-derived CDR1 and CDR2 are DFQATT and SNEGSKA (reference sequence). CDR3 length equals 11 residues. Trimming cost V 5 bases and J 1 base, with 5 bases left between them.

The rearrangement links TRBV3-1 (or the pseudogene TRBV3-2) to TRBJ1-2, with 7 bases aligning to TRBD1. Germline-derived CDR1 and CDR2 are LGHDT and YNNKEL (reference sequence). This CDR3 has 15 amino acids. V was clipped by 4 bases and J by 0 bases; unmatched bases: 5. The CDR3 DNA follows: TGTGCCAGCAGCCCCCGACAGGGACCTAACTATGGCTACACCTTC. Its translation is CASSPRQGPNYGYTF.

The CDR3 sequence is CASSDRGIAEAFF. The DNA of the CDR3 is TGTGCCAGCAGCGACAGGGGGATCGCTGAAGCTTTCTTT. The genes are TRBV6-6 and TRBJ1-1; TRBD1 aligns across 9 bases. Germline V gene lookup returns CDR1 MNHNY and CDR2 SVGAGI (reference sequence). The CDR3 is made up of 13 amino acids. The V segment lost 6 bases and the J segment 6 bases; nucleotides outside the gene matches: 5.

The chain carries TRBV4-2 and TRBJ2-2; TRBD2 matches at 8 bases. Germline V gives CDR1 LGHNA, CDR2 YNFKEQ. V was clipped by 1 base and J by 3 bases; unmatched bases: 10. The CDR3 consists of 18 residues. CDR3 sequence: CASSQVVVYGGDTGELFF. In nucleotides, the CDR3 is TGTGCCAGCAGCCAAGTTGTGGTGTACGGGGGGGACACCGGGGAGCTGTTTTTT.

V and J are TRBV5-8 and TRBJ2-7; 11 bases match TRBD2. Trimming took 0 bases from V and 4 from J; bases not matched to a gene: 15. The CDR3 sequence is 19 residues long. Germline CDR1 is SGHTS and CDR2 is YDEGEE. The chain's CDR3 is CASSLVFVRRGTSGYEQYF. CDR3 DNA: TGTGCCAGCAGCTTGGTCTTTGTCCGGCGGGGGACTAGCGGTTACGAGCAGTACTTC.

The CDR3 sequence is CSARSDTEAFF. Here the CDR3 DNA reads TGCAGTGCTAGGTCGGACACTGAAGCTTTCTTT. The rearrangement uses TRBV20-1 and TRBJ1-1, with D unresolved. V was clipped by 3 bases and J by 3 bases, with 5 bases between them. Per the germline V gene, CDR1 is DFQATT and CDR2 is SNEGSKA (reference sequence). This CDR3 is built from 11 residues.